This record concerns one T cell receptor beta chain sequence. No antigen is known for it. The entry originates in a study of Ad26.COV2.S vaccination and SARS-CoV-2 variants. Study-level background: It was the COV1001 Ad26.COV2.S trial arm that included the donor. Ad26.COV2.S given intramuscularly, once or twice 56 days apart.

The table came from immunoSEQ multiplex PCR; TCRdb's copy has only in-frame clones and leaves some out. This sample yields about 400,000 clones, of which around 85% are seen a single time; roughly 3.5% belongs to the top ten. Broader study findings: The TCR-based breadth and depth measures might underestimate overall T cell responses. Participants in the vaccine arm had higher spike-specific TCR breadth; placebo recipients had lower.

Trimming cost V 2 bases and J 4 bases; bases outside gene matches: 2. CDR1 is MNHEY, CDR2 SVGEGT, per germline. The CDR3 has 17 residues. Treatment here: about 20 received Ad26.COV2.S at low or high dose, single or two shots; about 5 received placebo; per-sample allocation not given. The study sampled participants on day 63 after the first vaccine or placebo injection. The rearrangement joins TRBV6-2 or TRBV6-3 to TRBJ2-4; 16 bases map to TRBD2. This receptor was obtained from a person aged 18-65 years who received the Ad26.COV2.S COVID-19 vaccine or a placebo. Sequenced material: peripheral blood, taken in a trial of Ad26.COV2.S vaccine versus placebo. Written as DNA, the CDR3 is TGTGCCAGCAGTTACCCGGGACTAGCGGGGGGGAAAAACATTCAGTACTTC. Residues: CASSYPGLAGGKNIQYF.